This record looks at one T cell receptor beta chain sequence and its context. Antigen unknown. The V gene lost 5 bases and the J gene lost 6 bases, with 20 bases spanning the gap. The CDR3 covers 15 residues. CDR1 is SEHNR, CDR2 FQNEAQ, per germline (reference sequence). This entry is derived from a study of T cell repertoires in cytomegalovirus infection. At the level of the study: Newly reported HLA-C-restricted and thoroughly characterized HLA-B-restricted CMV epitopes were employed. Public TCR beta signatures provided an indication of both CMV infection and a matching HLA type. General study points: HLA-C-restricted CMV-specific TCR beta clonotypes were dominant in the ex vivo response. Using cumulative public TCR beta family frequency, the authors identified those who carried CMV together with the relevant HLA.

TCRdb ran MiXCR on the reads and lists one entry per CDR3 protein. This table holds 650,000 to 850,000 distinct CDR3 sequences, approximately 32% found once. The receptor's source is a human donor in good health (CMV status not recorded). Some clones in this sample may be carry-over from other donors' samples. The chain has TRBV7-9 and TRBJ2-7, with D perhaps given as TRBD1 or TRBD2 (5 bases each). The source material was cultured CD8+ T cells from PBMCs, sampled from culture after CMV antigen stimulation. The CDR3 nucleotides are TGTGCCAGCAGCCCAAGCCGGGACCCCCGAAGCGAGCAGTACTTC. Its translation is CASSPSRDPRSEQYF.